This TCR beta chain was recorded in a study of T and B cells in COVID-19 patients. Turning to the study itself: Blood was sampled from COVID-19 patients who were either actively infected or recovered.

This CDR3 is built from 15 residues. V lost 2 bases and J 4 bases, leaving 14 bases between the germline ends. The germline CDR1 and CDR2 sequences are MNHEY and SVGAGI. TRB rearrangements were amplified by multiplex PCR with BIOMED2 TRB-A/B primers. One entry per CDR3 protein results from TCRdb running MiXCR on the multiplex PCR reads. This table has 17,000 or so distinct CDR3 sequences, 36% appearing once. Points on this clonotype: Its cognate antigen is unknown.

From blood, about 230-500 ng of genomic DNA served as TRB template. Study-wide findings and caveats: The recovered cohort had roughly 2,200 exclusive TCR clusters, including 30 or so low generation probability clusters. At recovery TRB diversity and richness exceeded healthy donors, after highly clonal active COVID-19 repertoires. Sorted SARS-CoV-2-responsive or tetramer+ T cells and CD4+, regulatory and CD8+ subsets were not yet sequenced.

The chain uses TRBV6-5 and TRBJ1-2, with a tentative D call TRBD1 (6 bases). This receptor was identified in a human donor with active COVID-19. Sequenced material: blood. Here the CDR3 DNA reads TGTGCCAGCAGTTACGTACCCAGGGGTGCCTATGGCTACACCTTC. Protein sequence: CASSYVPRGAYGYTF.